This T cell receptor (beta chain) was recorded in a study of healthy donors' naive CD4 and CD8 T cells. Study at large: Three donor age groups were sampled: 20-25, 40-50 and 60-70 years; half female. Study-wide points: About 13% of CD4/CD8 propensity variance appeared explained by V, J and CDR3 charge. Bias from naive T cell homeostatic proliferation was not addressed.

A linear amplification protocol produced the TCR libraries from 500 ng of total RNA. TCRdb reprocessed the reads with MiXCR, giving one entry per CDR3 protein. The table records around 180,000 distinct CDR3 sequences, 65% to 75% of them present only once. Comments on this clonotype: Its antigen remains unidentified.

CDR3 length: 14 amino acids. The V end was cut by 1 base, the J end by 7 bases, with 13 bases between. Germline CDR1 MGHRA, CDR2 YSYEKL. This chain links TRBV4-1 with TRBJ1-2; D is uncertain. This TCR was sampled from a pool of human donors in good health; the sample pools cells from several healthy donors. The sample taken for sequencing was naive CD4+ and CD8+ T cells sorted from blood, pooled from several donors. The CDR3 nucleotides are TGCGCCAGCAGCCAAGGGGTGGTCCGGGGTGGCTACACCTTC. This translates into CASSQGVVRGGYTF.